Included here is one TCR beta chain sequence, with context. Its antigen is unidentified. V was trimmed by 7 bases and J by 4 bases, leaving 8 bases between them. CDR1 SNHLY and CDR2 FYNNEI come from the germline V gene. The CDR3 contains 12 residues. Assay used: immunoSEQ multiplex PCR; TCRdb lists only in-frame clones, some missing. The sample lists fewer than 55,000 clones, around 80% occurring once. This sample is part of a study of PD-1 blockade in classical Hodgkin lymphoma. Time point reported: cycle 4 day 1 (C4D1), after less than 7 weeks of nivolumab. Autologous stem cell transplantation was followed by relapse in every patient, and brentuximab vedotin exposure varied. Study-wide results and caveats: Patients who initiated nivolumab within 1 year of ASCT were excluded. CD4+ TCR diversity climbed significantly by C4D1, unlike CD8+ TCR diversity.

The chain recombines TRBV2 with TRBJ1-5; no definite D call. The sample consisted of peripheral blood mononuclear cells (PBMCs), taken before the fourth cycle of nivolumab. The sequence was obtained from a human donor with classical Hodgkin lymphoma. This CDR3 is CASTSRNQPQHF. In DNA, the CDR3 is TGTGCCAGCACGTCCCGGAATCAGCCCCAGCATTTT. The variable domain in full, with the rest retrieved from reference TRBV2 and TRBJ1-5, is EPEVTQTPSHQVTQMGQEVILRCVPISNHLYFYWYRQILGQKVEFLVSFYNNEISEKSEIFDDQFSVERPDGSNFTLKIRSTKLEDSAMYFCASTSRNQPQHFGDGTRLSIL.